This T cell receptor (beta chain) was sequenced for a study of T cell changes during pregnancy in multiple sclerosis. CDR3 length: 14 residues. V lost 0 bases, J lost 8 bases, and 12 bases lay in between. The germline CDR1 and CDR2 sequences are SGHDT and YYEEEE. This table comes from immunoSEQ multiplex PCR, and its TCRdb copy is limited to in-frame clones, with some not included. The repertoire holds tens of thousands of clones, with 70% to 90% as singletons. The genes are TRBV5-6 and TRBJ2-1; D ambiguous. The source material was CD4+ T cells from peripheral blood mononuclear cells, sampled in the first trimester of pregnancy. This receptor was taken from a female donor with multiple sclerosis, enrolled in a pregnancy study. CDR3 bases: TGTGCCAGCAGCTTGGGGTATCTTCGGGATGAGCAGTTCTTC. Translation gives CASSLGYLRDEQFF. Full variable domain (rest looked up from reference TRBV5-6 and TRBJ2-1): DAGVTQSPTHLIKTRGQQVTLRCSPKSGHDTVSWYQQALGQGPQFIFQYYEEEERQRGNFPDRFSGHQFPNYSSELNVNALLLGDSALYLCASSLGYLRDEQFFGPGTRLTVL.